This TCR beta chain was recorded in a study of T cell changes during pregnancy in multiple sclerosis. Profiled with immunoSEQ multiplex PCR; TCRdb holds only in-frame clones, not every one. Of about 120,000 clones listed, under 95% are singletons. Germline CDR1 is SGHNT and CDR2 is YYREEE (reference sequence). The CDR3 length is 17 residues. V was clipped by 0 bases and J by 1 base, with 11 bases between them. J is TRBJ2-6 and V is TRBV5-4; a weak D match, TRBD1 (5 bases). The origin of this receptor is a female donor with multiple sclerosis, enrolled in a pregnancy study. Sequenced here: peripheral blood, sampled before pregnancy. CDR3 region: CASSLGAGPSGANVLTF. The CDR3 DNA reads TGTGCCAGCAGCTTGGGGGCAGGGCCGTCTGGGGCCAACGTCCTGACTTTC.